Listed here is a single TCR beta chain. As yet, its antigen is unknown. These data belong to a study of T cell responses to AZD1222 COVID-19 vaccine. Study results and caveats: Most donors were white British, females outnumbered males, and clonal diversity was possibly underestimated.

The data were produced by immunoSEQ multiplex PCR, yet TCRdb's version contains in-frame clones alone and is incomplete. This table holds about 180,000 clones, about nine tenths found once. This CDR3 is 12 amino acids long. The receptor was derived from an adult who received the AZD1222 COVID-19 vaccine. V is TRBV12-2 and J is TRBJ2-1; TRBD2, the D gene given by the table, was not confirmed from the DNA. TRBV12-2 is described as a pseudogene. Material: peripheral blood, obtained 28 days after the second AZD1222 dose. The CDR3 reads CASRFAGNEQFF. In nucleotides, the CDR3 is TGTGCAAGTCGCTTTGCGGGCAATGAGCAGTTCTTC.